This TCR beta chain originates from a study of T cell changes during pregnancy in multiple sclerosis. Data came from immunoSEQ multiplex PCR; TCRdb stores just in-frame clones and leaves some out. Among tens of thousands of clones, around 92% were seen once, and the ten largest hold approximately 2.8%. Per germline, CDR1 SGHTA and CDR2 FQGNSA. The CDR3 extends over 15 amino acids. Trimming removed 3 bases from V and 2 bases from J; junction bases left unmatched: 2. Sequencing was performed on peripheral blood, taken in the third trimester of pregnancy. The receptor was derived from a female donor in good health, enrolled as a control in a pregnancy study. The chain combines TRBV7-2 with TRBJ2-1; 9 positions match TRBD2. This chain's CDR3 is CASSFSGGTYNEQFF. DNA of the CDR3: TGTGCCAGCAGCTTTAGCGGGGGCACCTACAATGAGCAGTTCTTC.